This T cell receptor beta chain emerged from a study of identical twins. Trimming removed 6 bases from V and 10 bases from J; junction bases left unmatched: 8. This CDR3 spans 14 amino acids. TCRdb re-called the 5' RACE reads with MiXCR, one entry per CDR3 protein. The sample carries hundreds of thousands of distinct CDR3 sequences, 15% to 20% recorded once. These data also formed part of another study, on T cells expressing NK-cell markers. Per that paper: Out of eight donors sequenced, seven tested HCMV-seropositive and the remaining one seronegative. Where a handful of donors were concerned, these clonotypes also led the CD3+CD56-NKG2C+ fraction. Certain NKG2C+ T cell clones were expanded, and their HCMV specificity remained unclear.

The origin of this receptor is a woman between 18 and 29 years old in good health. Sequenced sample: PBMCs. The J gene is TRBJ1-6, the V gene TRBV12-3 or TRBV12-4, with 8 nucleotides matching TRBD1. The DNA of the CDR3 is TGTGCCAGCAGCAAAGGACAGGGAGCCTCACCCCTCCACTTT. Translated: CASSKGQGASPLHF.